This T cell receptor (beta chain) was captured by sequencing in a study of CD8 T cells in Susac syndrome. Study results and caveats: The study conceded that relatively few individuals underwent its TCR sequencing and HLA analysis.

The V gene end was trimmed by 5 bases and the J gene end by 6 bases; junction bases not matched to a gene: 17. This CDR3 is built from 18 residues. In germline, CDR1 is LNHDA, CDR2 SQIVND (reference sequence). As controls, healthy donors matched for age and sex were used. Through negative isolation, CD4+ and CD8+ T cells were obtained, while TEMRA cells were enriched using FACS. When the RNA was reverse transcribed, random hexamers were used with an input of roughly 0.45 to 1 ug. With immunoSEQ multiplex PCR, TCR beta CDR3 was amplified across 54 Vbeta and 13 Jbeta. TCRdb used MiXCR to reprocess the immunoSEQ multiplex PCR reads, holding one entry per CDR3 protein. The table lists about 130,000 distinct CDR3 sequences, more than 90% of them singletons. Worth noting for this clonotype: No antigen is known for it.

The material sequenced was CD4+ T cells from PBMCs. The sequence was obtained from a human donor in good health. The chain recombines TRBV19 with TRBJ2-7; 12 bases match TRBD1. This CDR3 is CASSYAGTGGAAPREQYF. Here the CDR3 DNA reads TGTGCCAGTAGTTACGCCGGGACAGGGGGCGCGGCCCCGCGCGAGCAGTACTTC.